The next 13 T cell receptor beta chains were all read from a single sample in a study of T cell repertoires in cytomegalovirus infection. These receptors are not linked to any known antigen. TCRdb analysed the reads with MiXCR anew, one entry per CDR3 protein. The sample records 360,000 or so distinct CDR3 sequences, about 35% being singletons. The sample consisted of cultured PBMCs, taken from culture after CMV antigen stimulation. Receptors originate from a human donor in good health (CMV status not recorded). Some clones in this sample may be carry-over from other donors' samples.

This sequence joins TRBV24-1 and TRBJ2-3; TRBD2 might be the D (6 bases). Germline V gene data show CDR1 as KGHDR and CDR2 as SFDVKD. This CDR3 has 16 amino acids. Deletions cut 3 bases from V and 0 bases from J, with 12 bases between. CDR3 nucleotide sequence: TGTGCCACCAGTGATGCGCGGGGCAAAAGCACAGATACGCAGTATTTT. Amino acid sequence: CATSDARGKSTDTQYF.

To note about this clonotype: At one of its ends the junction is not consistent with the germline gene, which may arise from a read error. The rearrangement joins TRBV7-1 to TRBJ2-5; the D gene is possibly TRBD1 (5 bases). TRBV7-1 is noted as an ORF with a role that remains uncertain. This CDR3 is built from 12 residues. This CDR3 reads CASSSTSRVTDF. Here the CDR3 DNA reads TGTGCCAGCAGCTCCACATCCAGGGTCACGGACTTC.

This clonotype was observed many times. The CDR3 here is CASSYGAHEGRGETQYF. CDR3 sequence (DNA): TGTGCCAGCAGCTACGGGGCCCATGAGGGGCGGGGCGAGACCCAGTACTTC. The chain employs TRBV7-2 and TRBJ2-5; weak D call: TRBD2 (6 bases). The CDR3 length is 17 residues. CDR1 and CDR2 from the germline V gene are SGHTA and FQGNSA. Trimming pared 4 bases from V and 5 bases from J, leaving 23 bases between.

This clonotype occurred many times. The rearrangement uses TRBV9 and TRBJ2-1; D is unresolved. V was pared by 0 bases and J by 2 bases, with 9 bases between. Germline V gene lookup returns CDR1 SGDLS and CDR2 YYNGEE. The CDR3 runs to 15 residues. In nucleotides, the CDR3 is TGTGCCAGCAGCGTAGGGGGTCTAGCCTACAATGAGCAGTTCTTC. Translating gives CASSVGGLAYNEQFF.

The genes are TRBV20-1 and TRBJ2-1, with D possibly TRBD2 on 5 matching bases. This CDR3 has 14 residues. Between the trimmed V and J ends, which lost 3 bases and 2 bases, there was a span of 11 bases. The germline CDR1 and CDR2 sequences are DFQATT and SNEGSKA (reference sequence). The CDR3 is CSAREADTYNEQFF. In DNA, the CDR3 is TGCAGTGCTAGGGAGGCAGACACCTACAATGAGCAGTTCTTC.

This clonotype was detected a few times. The genes are TRBV7-2 and TRBJ1-3, with a possible D match to TRBD1 (6 bases). V was shortened by 7 bases and J by 0 bases, with 13 bases between the two germline ends. The CDR3 extends over 15 amino acids. Looked up from germline, CDR1 is SGHTA and CDR2 is FQGNSA. The CDR3: CASTMDSYSGNTIYF. In DNA form, the CDR3 reads TGTGCCAGCACTATGGACAGTTACTCTGGAAACACCATATATTTT.

This chain connects TRBV20-1 to TRBJ2-3; 7 bases match TRBD1. The CDR3 has 16 amino acids. Per the germline V gene, CDR1 is DFQATT and CDR2 is SNEGSKA (reference sequence). Germline trimming cut 3 bases from V and 1 base from J; bases unmatched to any gene: 10. CDR3 sequence reads: CSARGDRGFGTDTQYF. CDR3 in DNA: TGCAGTGCTAGGGGGGACAGAGGATTTGGCACAGATACGCAGTATTTT.

In its sample, this clonotype was seen a few times. The rearrangement links TRBV12-3 or TRBV12-4 to TRBJ2-1, with 7 bases matching TRBD2. The CDR3 runs to 15 residues. V shed 6 bases and J 4 bases; nucleotides not matched to a gene: 9. The CDR3 DNA reads TGTGCCAGCAGCCCCCGCACTAGCGCTTACAATGAGCAGTTCTTC. Its translation is CASSPRTSAYNEQFF.

J is TRBJ2-2 and V is TRBV5-1; D tentatively fits TRBD1 or TRBD2 (5 bases each). Trimming took 0 bases from V and 6 from J, leaving 12 bases between them. CDR1 is SGHRS, CDR2 YFSETQ, per germline. This CDR3 is built from 15 residues. DNA of the CDR3: TGCGCCAGCAGCTTGGAGGCAGGGAGCCCCGGGGAGCTGTTTTTT. It is translated as CASSLEAGSPGELFF.

J is TRBJ2-7 and V is TRBV4-1; 9 bases are shared with TRBD1. Germline-derived CDR1 and CDR2 are MGHRA and YSYEKL. Unmatched junction bases numbered 18, after V lost 4 bases and J lost 5 bases. The CDR3 extends over 18 amino acids. In nucleotides, the CDR3 is TGCGCCAGCAGCCGCCCCGGGACAGGGACGGCGGAATGGAACGAGCAGTACGTC. This codes for CASSRPGTGTAEWNEQYV.

This clonotype turned up a few times. J is TRBJ2-1 and V is TRBV11-2; 10 nucleotides agree with TRBD2. Germline V CDR1 and CDR2: SGHAT, FQNNGV. CDR3 length: 20 amino acids. With 4 bases clipped from V and 2 bases from J, the junction kept 17 bases outside the gene matches. CDR3 DNA: TGTGCCAGCAGCTCCTTAAAGAGCGGGAGGGCCGTTAGCACCTACAATGAGCAGTTCTTC. Amino acids: CASSSLKSGRAVSTYNEQFF.

This rearrangement joins TRBV6-2 or TRBV6-3 to TRBJ2-7; 9 nucleotides line up with TRBD1. Trimming at V came to 4 bases and at J to 2 bases, leaving 6 bases not matched to a gene. The CDR3 contains 15 residues. Per germline, CDR1 MNHEY and CDR2 SVGEGT. This chain's CDR3 is CASSSGQGIAYEQYF. The CDR3 nucleotides are TGTGCCAGCAGTTCCGGACAGGGGATAGCCTACGAGCAGTACTTC.

The J gene is TRBJ2-7, the V gene TRBV5-6; D call uncertain. Germline CDR1 is SGHDT and CDR2 is YYEEEE. Between the trimmed V and J ends, which lost 3 bases and 4 bases, there was a span of 17 bases. There are 15 residues in the CDR3. The CDR3 protein is CASSSTSKNQYEQYV. The CDR3 DNA sequence: TGTGCCAGCAGCTCGACAAGTAAGAACCAATACGAGCAGTACGTC.